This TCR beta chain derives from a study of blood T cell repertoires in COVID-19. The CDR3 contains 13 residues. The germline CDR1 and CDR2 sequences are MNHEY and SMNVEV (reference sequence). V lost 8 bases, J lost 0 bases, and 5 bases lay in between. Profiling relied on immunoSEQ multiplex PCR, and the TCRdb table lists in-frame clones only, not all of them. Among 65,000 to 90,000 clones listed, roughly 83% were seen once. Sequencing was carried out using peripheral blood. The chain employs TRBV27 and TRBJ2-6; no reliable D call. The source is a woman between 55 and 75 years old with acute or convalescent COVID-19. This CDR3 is CASRPSGANVLTF. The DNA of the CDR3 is TGTGCCAGCCGTCCCTCTGGGGCCAACGTCCTGACTTTC. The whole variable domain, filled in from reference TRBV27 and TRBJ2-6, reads EAQVTQNPRYLITVTGKKLTVTCSQNMNHEYMSWYRQDPGLGLRQIYYSMNVEVTDKGDVPEGYKVSRKEKRNFPLILESPSPNQTSLYFCASRPSGANVLTFGAGSRLTVL.